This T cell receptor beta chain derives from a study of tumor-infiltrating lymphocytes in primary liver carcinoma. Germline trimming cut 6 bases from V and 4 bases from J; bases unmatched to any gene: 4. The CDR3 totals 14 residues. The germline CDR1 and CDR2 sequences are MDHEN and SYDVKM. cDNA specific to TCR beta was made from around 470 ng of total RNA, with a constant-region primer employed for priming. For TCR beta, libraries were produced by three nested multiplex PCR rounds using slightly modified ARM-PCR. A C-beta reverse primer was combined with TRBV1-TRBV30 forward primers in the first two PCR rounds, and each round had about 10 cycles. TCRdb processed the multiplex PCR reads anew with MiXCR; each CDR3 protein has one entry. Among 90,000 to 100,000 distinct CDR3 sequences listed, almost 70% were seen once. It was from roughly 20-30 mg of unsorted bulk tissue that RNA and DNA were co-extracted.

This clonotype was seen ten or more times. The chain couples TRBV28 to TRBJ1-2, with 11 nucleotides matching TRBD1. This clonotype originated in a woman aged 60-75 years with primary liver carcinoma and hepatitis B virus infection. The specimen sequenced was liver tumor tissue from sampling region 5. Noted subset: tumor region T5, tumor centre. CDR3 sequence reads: CASSWGTGGYGYTF. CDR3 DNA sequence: TGTGCCAGCAGCTGGGGGACAGGGGGCTATGGCTACACCTTC.